These 17 T cell receptor beta chains came from one sample sequenced in a study of T cell changes during pregnancy in multiple sclerosis. This table comes from immunoSEQ multiplex PCR, and its TCRdb copy is limited to in-frame clones, with some not included. The table includes roughly 28,000 clones, roughly 91% detected once. The sequencing used CD4+ T cells from peripheral blood mononuclear cells, collected in the first trimester of pregnancy. These receptors were taken from a female donor in good health, enrolled as a control in a pregnancy study.

The chain couples TRBV5-1 to TRBJ2-5, with a weak D call TRBD2 (5 bases). Trimming removed 4 bases from V and 5 bases from J, with 15 bases in between. From germline, CDR1 is SGHRS and CDR2 YFSETQ. The CDR3 spans 14 residues. The CDR3, as DNA: TGCGCCAGCAGCCCCGGGATGGAAACGGAGACCCAGTACTTC. Its protein is CASSPGMETETQYF.

The chain's CDR3 is CASSPGGGRVGNTGELFF. The CDR3 DNA reads TGCGCCAGCAGTCCGGGAGGGGGCAGGGTGGGGAACACCGGGGAGCTGTTTTTT. This chain uses TRBV4-1 with TRBJ2-2; a possible D gene is TRBD2 (8 bases). The germline V and J ends were trimmed by 6 bases and 1 base, with 21 bases remaining between them. The CDR3 sequence is 18 residues long. Germline lookup yields CDR1 MGHRA and CDR2 YSYEKL.

This rearrangement joins TRBV9 to TRBJ2-3; TRBD2 aligns across 15 bases. CDR1 SGDLS and CDR2 YYNGEE come from the germline V gene. V lost 3 bases to trimming and J lost 4 bases; unmatched junction nucleotides: 9. The CDR3 loop spans 18 amino acids. The CDR3: CASSAGLAGGKWADTQYF. For the CDR3, the DNA is TGTGCCAGCAGCGCCGGACTAGCGGGGGGGAAATGGGCAGATACGCAGTATTTT.

The chain combines TRBV19 with TRBJ1-1; tentative D call: TRBD1 (5 bases). The CDR3 consists of 11 residues. V lost 7 bases and J lost 10, with 13 bases in between. Germline-derived CDR1 and CDR2 are LNHDA and SQIVND (reference sequence). As DNA, the CDR3 is TGTGCCAGTATCATGGGGCGCCGAGCTTTCTTT. Its protein product is CASIMGRRAFF.

This clone was seen just once. This sequence joins TRBV11-2 and TRBJ2-3; the D gene is possibly TRBD1 (5 bases). Trimming took 4 bases from V and 1 from J, leaving 15 bases between them. Germline lookup yields CDR1 SGHAT and CDR2 FQNNGV. The CDR3 loop spans 16 amino acids. Here the CDR3 reads CASSSRSRGGTDTQYF. CDR3 nucleotides: TGTGCCAGCAGCTCCAGGTCAAGGGGCGGCACAGATACGCAGTATTTT.

The CDR3 region is CASSRDRNQPQHF. CDR3 in DNA: TGTGCCAGCAGCCGAGACAGGAATCAGCCCCAGCATTTT. The rearrangement links TRBV28 to TRBJ1-5, with D possibly being TRBD1 (6 bases). The CDR3 covers 13 residues. Deletions cut 6 bases from V and 4 bases from J, with 10 bases between. Per germline, CDR1 MDHEN and CDR2 SYDVKM.

The CDR3 here is CASGRRGTGTLRDTQYF. CDR3 sequence (DNA): TGTGCCAGCGGTAGGAGGGGCACCGGGACTCTCCGTGATACGCAGTATTTT. This rearrangement joins TRBV27 to TRBJ2-3; D possibly corresponds to TRBD2 (6 bases). The germline CDR1 and CDR2 sequences are MNHEY and SMNVEV (reference sequence). The CDR3 spans 17 residues. The V end was cut by 8 bases, the J end by 6 bases, with 27 bases between.

V is TRBV7-3 and J is TRBJ2-1; the D gene is possibly TRBD2 (6 bases). The length of the CDR3 is 14 residues. In germline, CDR1 is SGHTA, CDR2 FQGTGA. Trimming shortened V by 2 bases and J by 4 bases, and 9 bases separated the two germline ends. This chain's CDR3 is CASSLGGEYNEQFF. The CDR3, as DNA: TGTGCCAGCAGCTTAGGAGGGGAATACAATGAGCAGTTCTTC. The variable domain in full, completed from reference TRBV7-3 and TRBJ2-1, reads GAGVSQTPSNKVTEKGKYVELRCDPISGHTALYWYRQSLGQGPEFLIYFQGTGAADDSGLPNDRFFAVRPEGSVSTLKIQRTERGDSAVYLCASSLGGEYNEQFFGPGTRLTVL.

The V call is TRBV15, the J call TRBJ1-1; D remains unclear. The CDR3 contains 14 residues. V was pared by 0 bases and J by 4 bases, with 9 bases between. Germline CDR1 reads LNHNV; CDR2 reads YYDKDF (reference sequence). CDR3 sequence (DNA): TGTGCCACCAGCAGAGATCCAGGAATCACTGAAGCTTTCTTT. This codes for CATSRDPGITEAFF.

By frequency in the sample, this clone is medium-sized. This sequence joins TRBV10-3 and TRBJ2-7, with 7 bases aligning to TRBD2. The CDR3 totals 11 residues. The junction had 3 bases not matched to a gene; V was cut back by 10 bases and J by 3 bases. Germline CDR1 ENHRY, CDR2 SYGVKD. The CDR3 DNA sequence: TGTGCCACCCGGGACTACTACGAGCAGTACTTC. Translating it yields CATRDYYEQYF.

The V call is TRBV19, the J call TRBJ1-6; 7 bases map to TRBD1. V gave up 5 bases and J gave up 10 bases; unmatched junction bases: 11. This CDR3 spans 15 amino acids. CDR1 is LNHDA and CDR2 is SQIVND in the germline V gene (reference sequence). CDR3 sequence reads: CASSPRQGFGSPLHF. The CDR3 region has the DNA TGTGCCAGTAGTCCGCGACAGGGCTTCGGGTCACCCCTCCACTTT.

This clone was observed a single time. V usage is TRBV28 and J usage is TRBJ1-1, with no clear D. The CDR3 covers 14 residues. Trimming pared 7 bases from V and 0 bases from J, leaving 12 bases between. Germline V CDR1 and CDR2: MDHEN, SYDVKM. This CDR3 reads CASTLFTVNTEAFF. In nucleotides, the CDR3 is TGTGCCAGCACCTTATTTACAGTGAACACTGAAGCTTTCTTT.

The chain recombines TRBV4-3 with TRBJ1-2, with D tentatively TRBD1 (5 bases). Trimming cost V 0 bases and J 7 bases, with 18 bases left between them. Per the germline V gene, CDR1 is LGHNA and CDR2 is YSLEER. The CDR3 is made up of 16 amino acids. The DNA for the CDR3 is TGCGCCAGCAGCCAAGATCGGGGGTCCCCTTATGGTGGCTACACCTTC. Residues: CASSQDRGSPYGGYTF.

This rearrangement joins TRBV7-2 to TRBJ1-6; no clear D gene. CDR1 SGHTA and CDR2 FQGNSA come from the germline V gene. This CDR3 is 12 amino acids long. V was clipped by 5 bases and J by 10 bases, with 9 bases between them. CDR3: CASSHLGSPLHF. The CDR3 DNA sequence: TGTGCCAGCAGCCATTTGGGCTCACCCCTCCACTTT.

J is TRBJ2-1 and V is TRBV5-1, with 7 bases lining up with TRBD1. The V gene end was trimmed by 4 bases and the J gene end by 5 bases; junction bases not matched to a gene: 9. The CDR3 is 15 residues long. Germline V gene sequence: CDR1 SGHRS, CDR2 YFSETQ. The chain's CDR3 is CASSLGTASHNEQFF. CDR3 coding DNA: TGCGCCAGCAGCCTAGGGACAGCATCCCACAATGAGCAGTTCTTC. Drawing the rest from reference TRBV5-1 and TRBJ2-1, the complete variable domain is KAGVTQTPRYLIKTRGQQVTLSCSPISGHRSVSWYQQTPGQGLQFLFEYFSETQRNKGNFPGRFSGRQFSNSRSEMNVSTLELGDSALYLCASSLGTASHNEQFFGPGTRLTVL.

J is TRBJ1-2 and V is TRBV6-5, with D possibly being TRBD1 (5 bases). The CDR3 runs 13 residues. Between the trimmed V and J ends, which lost 5 bases and 1 base, there was a span of 8 bases. In germline, CDR1 is MNHEY, CDR2 SVGAGI. In DNA, the CDR3 is TGTGCCAGCAGTCAGACAGTTAACTATGGCTACACCTTC. Amino acid sequence: CASSQTVNYGYTF.

The rearrangement joins TRBV28 to TRBJ1-5; no firm D call. The CDR3 is made up of 16 amino acids. Germline loops: CDR1 MDHEN, CDR2 SYDVKM. Trimming cost V 2 bases and J 0 bases, with 11 bases left between them. The CDR3: CASSLIQSYSNQPQHF. CDR3 in DNA: TGTGCCAGCAGTTTAATACAAAGTTATAGCAATCAGCCCCAGCATTTT. The entire variable domain, with the rest obtained from reference TRBV28 and TRBJ1-5, is as follows: DVKVTQSSRYLVKRTGEKVFLECVQDMDHENMFWYRQDPGLGLRLIYFSYDVKMKEKGDIPEGYSVSREKKERFSLILESASTNQTSMYLCASSLIQSYSNQPQHFGDGTRLSIL.